This is a list of T cell receptor beta chains from one sample in a study of molecular identifiers for immune sequencing clone quantification. TCRdb re-called the PCR reads through MiXCR, storing one row per CDR3 protein. This table holds 8,300 or so distinct CDR3 sequences, about a third found once. Sample: naive CD8+ T cells from blood, with Jurkat cell RNA spiked in. The receptors were sampled from a human donor in good health. Some libraries in this study had Jurkat cell RNA spiked in. CDR3s include the opening cysteine and the closing phenylalanine or tryptophan. A D gene is named only where the DNA matches it firmly. Only part of the rows carry a size: once, few, many, or a class if the clone is expanded.

abundance,j_gene,v_gene,d_gene,CDR3aa,CDR3nt
few,TRBJ2-6,TRBV6-1,TRBD1,CASSERDRGLSGANVLTF,TGTGCCAGCAGTGAACGGGACAGGGGTTTATCTGGGGCCAACGTCCTGACTTTC
.,TRBJ1-2,TRBV12-3/TRBV12-4,.,CASSFGGGYTF,TGTGCCAGCAGTTTTGGAGGAGGCTACACCTTC
.,TRBJ2-7,TRBV19,TRBD2,CASSATSAAYVQYF,TGTGCCAGTAGTGCCACTAGCGCTGCCTACGTGCAGTACTTC
few,TRBJ1-4,TRBV6-5,.,CASSYSTMGANEKLFF,TGTGCCAGCAGTTACTCGACGATGGGAGCTAATGAAAAACTGTTTTTT
few,TRBJ1-2,TRBV19,TRBD1,CASSRDRLSYTF,TGTGCCAGTAGCCGGGACAGGTTGAGCTACACCTTC
.,TRBJ2-3,TRBV10-2,.,CASSVLGAVSDTQYF,TGCGCCAGCAGTGTTCTGGGAGCGGTGTCAGATACGCAGTATTTT
.,TRBJ1-5,TRBV6-2/TRBV6-3,.,CASRDSYNQPQHF,TGTGCCAGCAGGGACAGCTATAATCAGCCCCAGCATTTT
.,TRBJ2-2,TRBV29-1,.,CSVQVGPWELFF,TGCAGCGTTCAAGTCGGGCCCTGGGAGCTGTTTTTT
.,TRBJ1-1,TRBV19,.,CARSSPIQGNTEAFF,TGTGCCAGAAGTAGCCCCATACAGGGAAATACTGAAGCTTTCTTT
.,TRBJ2-7,TRBV5-1,.,CASSMGDEQYF,TGCGCCAGCAGCATGGGGGACGAGCAGTACTTC
few,TRBJ2-5,TRBV20-1,TRBD2,CSARDQLGLAGETQYF,TGCAGTGCTAGAGATCAGTTAGGACTAGCGGGAGAGACCCAGTACTTC
few,TRBJ2-2,TRBV6-5,.,CASTELFPGSGELFF,TGTGCCAGCACCGAGTTATTCCCAGGTTCCGGGGAGCTGTTTTTT
.,TRBJ2-6,TRBV23-1,.,CASSQTRGLPVANVLPF,TGCGCCAGCAGTCAGACTAGGGGGCTCCCAGTCGCCAACGTCCTGCCTTTC
few,TRBJ2-1,TRBV7-6,.,CASSLAGSYNEQFF,TGTGCCAGCAGCTTAGCGGGATCTTACAATGAGCAGTTCTTC
few,TRBJ1-2,TRBV28,.,CASSPTGATYGYTF,TGTGCCAGCAGCCCAACGGGGGCCACCTATGGCTACACCTTC
.,TRBJ1-5,TRBV27,TRBD1,CASSLTGGYSNQPQHF,TGTGCCAGCAGTTTAACAGGGGGCTATAGCAATCAGCCCCAGCATTTT
medium-sized,TRBJ2-1,TRBV7-2,.,CASRLADSSYNEQFF,TGTGCCAGCCGCCTGGCGGACAGCTCCTACAATGAGCAGTTCTTC
few,TRBJ2-7,TRBV6-2/TRBV6-3,.,CASMGTDRGYEQYF,TGTGCCAGCATGGGTACGGATCGGGGCTACGAGCAGTACTTC
.,TRBJ2-5,TRBV20-1,.,CSAAKRDRETQYF,TGCAGTGCTGCAAAGCGCGACCGAGAGACCCAGTACTTC
few,TRBJ1-5,TRBV19,.,CASSISPAVHSNQPQHF,TGTGCCAGTAGTATATCCCCCGCGGTACATAGCAATCAGCCCCAGCATTTT
.,TRBJ2-7,TRBV6-7,.,CACSDATGLSYEQYF,TGTGCCTGCAGTGATGCGACTGGGCTCTCCTATGAACAGTACTTC
few,TRBJ2-1,TRBV27,.,CASSARFGTPYNEQFF,TGTGCCAGCAGTGCCCGGTTCGGGACTCCTTACAATGAGCAGTTCTTC
medium-sized,TRBJ2-3,TRBV6-2/TRBV6-3,TRBD1,CASSYSTGQGYTDTQYF,TGTGCCAGCAGTTACTCTACGGGACAGGGATACACAGATACGCAGTATTTT
.,TRBJ2-1,TRBV24-1,TRBD2,CATVLAGGSHNEQFF,TGTGCCACCGTTTTAGCGGGAGGCAGCCACAATGAGCAGTTCTTC
medium-sized,TRBJ2-3,TRBV28,TRBD2,CASSTTSGRARYTQYF,TGTGCCAGCAGCACAACTAGCGGGAGGGCCAGGTATACGCAGTATTTT
few,TRBJ2-7,TRBV20-1,TRBD2,CSARGLAGEVPYEQYF,TGCAGTGCTAGGGGCCTAGCGGGAGAGGTCCCCTACGAGCAGTACTTC
.,TRBJ2-5,TRBV9,TRBD2,CASSTPTSGSHETQYF,TGTGCCAGCAGCACCCCGACTAGCGGGAGCCATGAGACCCAGTACTTC
few,TRBJ2-5,TRBV5-6,TRBD2,CASSLVGGGQETQYF,TGTGCCAGCAGCTTGGTTGGCGGGGGACAAGAGACCCAGTACTTC
.,TRBJ2-1,TRBV11-2,TRBD2,CASSPGTSGMNEQFF,TGTGCCAGCAGCCCCGGGACTAGCGGAATGAATGAGCAGTTCTTC
.,TRBJ2-6,TRBV3-1,.,CASSPQHGAGANVLTF,TGTGCCAGCAGCCCCCAACATGGGGCTGGGGCCAACGTCCTGACTTTC